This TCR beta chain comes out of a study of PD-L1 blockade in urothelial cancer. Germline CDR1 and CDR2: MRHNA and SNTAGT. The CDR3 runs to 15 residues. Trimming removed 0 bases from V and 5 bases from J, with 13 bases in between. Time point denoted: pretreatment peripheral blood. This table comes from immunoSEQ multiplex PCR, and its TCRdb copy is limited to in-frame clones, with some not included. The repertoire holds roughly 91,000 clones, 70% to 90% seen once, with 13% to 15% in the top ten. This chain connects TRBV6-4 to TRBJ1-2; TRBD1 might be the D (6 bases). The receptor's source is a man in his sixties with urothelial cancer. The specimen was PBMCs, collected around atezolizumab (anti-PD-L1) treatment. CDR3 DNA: TGTGCCAGCAGTGACTCTGGCACAGGGAAATATGGCTACACCTTC. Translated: CASSDSGTGKYGYTF.